The 19 T cell receptor beta chains below were found in one sample sequenced in a study of shared clonotypes between healthy human individuals. Naive CD8 cells comprised CD45RO-negative, CCR7-positively selected cells, excluding terminally differentiated effector memory CD45RA+ cells. Using immunoSEQ multiplex PCR, the repertoire was profiled, and TCRdb retains in-frame clones only, with some absent. The table lists 2 million to 2.5 million clones, approximately 94% of them singletons. Sequences were obtained from naive CD8+ T cells from PBMCs. The receptor set was obtained from a man between 18 and 29 years old in good health. Some clones in this sample may be carry-over from other donors' samples.

This sequence joins TRBV11-2 and TRBJ2-7, with TRBD2 matching 7 bases. V dropped 0 bases and J dropped 3; count of bases not matched to a gene: 8. Germline V CDR1 and CDR2: SGHAT, FQNNGV. The CDR3 consists of 16 residues. DNA of the CDR3: TGTGCCAGCAGCTTAGAATCCGGGACTATTTTCTACGAGCAGTACTTC. It codes for CASSLESGTIFYEQYF.

The V call is TRBV9, the J call TRBJ2-1, with 7 bases aligning to TRBD1. V lost 3 bases and J lost 0; bases outside the gene matches: 9. The CDR3 has 17 amino acids. CDR1 is SGDLS and CDR2 is YYNGEE in the germline V gene. The CDR3 nucleotides are TGTGCCAGCAGCGCGACAGGGTACTCTAGCTCCTACAATGAGCAGTTCTTC. Translating it yields CASSATGYSSSYNEQFF.

V gene TRBV28 combines with J gene TRBJ1-4; D might be TRBD1 (6 bases). Trimming shortened V by 6 bases and J by 1 base, and 15 bases separated the two germline ends. Per germline, CDR1 MDHEN and CDR2 SYDVKM. The CDR3 consists of 16 residues. In DNA, the CDR3 is TGTGCCAGCAGCTACCATCGAGGGGGAACTAATGAAAAACTGTTTTTT. Amino acids: CASSYHRGGTNEKLFF.

The rearrangement joins TRBV6-5 to TRBJ2-1; no firm D call. This CDR3 contains 14 residues. V lost 2 bases and J lost 7, with 12 bases in between. From germline, CDR1 is MNHEY and CDR2 SVGAGI. The CDR3 spells CASSYPTLTNEQFF. The CDR3 DNA follows: TGTGCCAGCAGTTACCCCACGCTGACGAATGAGCAGTTCTTC.

The CDR3 sequence is CASSLGLGLALGGELFF. The CDR3, as DNA: TGTGCCAGCAGTTTAGGATTGGGACTAGCGCTCGGCGGGGAGCTGTTTTTT. This chain joins TRBV28 and TRBJ2-2, with TRBD2 matching 10 bases. V was clipped by 2 bases and J by 7 bases; unmatched bases: 10. Per the germline V gene, CDR1 is MDHEN and CDR2 is SYDVKM. The CDR3 contains 17 residues.

About this clone: Other DNA sequences in this sample translate to the same CDR3. The chain recombines TRBV27 with TRBJ2-7; D ambiguous. The CDR3 contains 13 residues. Germline V CDR1 and CDR2: MNHEY, SMNVEV (reference sequence). Deletions cut 2 bases from V and 4 bases from J, with 9 bases between. The CDR3 is CASSLGRAYEQYF. DNA for the CDR3: TGTGCCAGCAGTTTAGGAAGGGCGTACGAGCAGTACTTC.

The chain uses TRBV9 and TRBJ2-7; D is perhaps TRBD1 (5 bases). This CDR3 spans 13 amino acids. Between the trimmed V and J ends, which lost 5 bases and 3 bases, there was a span of 12 bases. Per the germline V gene, CDR1 is SGDLS and CDR2 is YYNGEE. CDR3 nucleotide sequence: TGTGCCAGCAGGGCCCCCGACAGCTACGAGCAGTACTTC. Its translation: CASRAPDSYEQYF.

This clone was observed once. The rearrangement links TRBV13 to TRBJ2-7, with a weak D call TRBD1 (6 bases). The CDR3 spans 12 residues. Germline-derived CDR1 and CDR2 are PRHDT and FYEKMQ (reference sequence). V lost 2 bases and J lost 6, with 8 bases in between. CDR3: CASSLQGPEQYF. The DNA of the CDR3 is TGTGCCAGCAGCTTACAGGGGCCCGAGCAGTACTTC.

V and J are TRBV11-2 and TRBJ2-3; no clear D. The germline V gene has CDR1 SGHAT and CDR2 FQNNGV. The ends were cut back, 5 bases at V and 4 bases at J, with 13 bases in the middle. CDR3 length: 14 residues. The CDR3 DNA reads TGTGCCAGCAGCCTCCGGGCTGGGTCAGATACGCAGTATTTT. It codes for CASSLRAGSDTQYF.

This clone occurred once. The CDR3 sequence is CSVVTMYNEQFF. The CDR3 DNA is TGCAGCGTCGTTACAATGTACAATGAGCAGTTCTTC. V usage is TRBV29-1 and J usage is TRBJ2-1; no reliable D call. The germline gives CDR1 SQVTM, CDR2 ANQGSEA. The germline V and J ends were trimmed by 6 bases and 4 bases, with 10 bases remaining between them. The CDR3 length is 12 residues.

The chain's CDR3 is CASSERQGYQPQHF. DNA for the CDR3: TGCGCCAGCAGTGAGAGGCAGGGTTATCAGCCCCAGCATTTT. The V and J genes are TRBV10-2 and TRBJ1-5, with a tentative D call TRBD1 (5 bases). Germline V gene data show CDR1 as WSHSY and CDR2 as SAAADI. The V gene lost 2 bases and the J gene lost 5 bases, with 10 bases spanning the gap. CDR3 size: 14 residues.

V usage is TRBV7-2 and J usage is TRBJ1-5, with a tentative D call TRBD1 (5 bases). The CDR3 extends over 15 amino acids. Trimming pared 4 bases from V and 4 bases from J, leaving 14 bases between. Germline lookup yields CDR1 SGHTA and CDR2 FQGNSA. In nucleotides, the CDR3 is TGTGCCAGCAGCTCCGCCGGGGCTCGGAATCAGCCCCAGCATTTT. Its protein is CASSSAGARNQPQHF.

The gene calls are TRBV5-1 and TRBJ1-2; TRBD1 is a possible D gene (6 bases). The CDR3 runs 16 residues. Germline loops: CDR1 SGHRS, CDR2 YFSETQ. The germline V and J ends were trimmed by 0 bases and 1 base, with 13 bases remaining between them. The CDR3 nucleotides are TGCGCCAGCAGCTTGGGGGGGCAGAGCATTAACTATGGCTACACCTTC. Translation: CASSLGGQSINYGYTF.

V is TRBV19 and J is TRBJ2-7; 12 bases are shared with TRBD2. The CDR3 loop spans 15 amino acids. After removal of 8 bases from V and 2 bases from J, the junction contained 7 bases not matched to a gene. Germline V gene sequence: CDR1 LNHDA, CDR2 SQIVND (reference sequence). The CDR3 nucleotides read TGTGCCAGTCGATTAGGACTAGCGGGACCCTACGAGCAGTACTTC. Translating gives CASRLGLAGPYEQYF.

This chain uses TRBV28 with TRBJ2-4, with 8 positions matching TRBD1. This CDR3 has 15 residues. V shed 5 bases and J 7 bases; nucleotides not matched to a gene: 10. The germline V gene has CDR1 MDHEN and CDR2 SYDVKM. CDR3 DNA: TGTGCCAGCAGTCCACCGGGACAGGCGTGGAACATTCAGTACTTC. This sequence encodes CASSPPGQAWNIQYF. The full variable domain, in which reference TRBV28 and TRBJ2-4 provide the parts outside the CDR3, is DVKVTQSSRYLVKRTGEKVFLECVQDMDHENMFWYRQDPGLGLRLIYFSYDVKMKEKGDIPEGYSVSREKKERFSLILESASTNQTSMYLCASSPPGQAWNIQYFGAGTRLSVL.

The V gene is TRBV6-6, the J gene TRBJ2-4, with 8 bases aligning to TRBD2. V was clipped by 4 bases and J by 3 bases; unmatched bases: 5. The CDR3 extends over 15 amino acids. Germline V CDR1 and CDR2: MNHNY, SVGAGI (reference sequence). Here the CDR3 DNA reads TGTGCCAGCAGTTCGGGAGGGGGGGTCAAAAACATTCAGTACTTC. Translating gives CASSSGGGVKNIQYF.

This chain links TRBV9 with TRBJ2-2, with D perhaps being TRBD1 or TRBD2 (5 bases each). V lost 6 bases and J lost 0, with 15 bases in between. Germline values: CDR1 SGDLS, CDR2 YYNGEE. The CDR3 spans 16 residues. The CDR3 loop reads CASTPGGDTNTGELFF. Written as DNA, the CDR3 is TGTGCCAGCACCCCTGGGGGAGACACGAACACCGGGGAGCTGTTTTTT. The entire variable domain, with the rest obtained from reference TRBV9 and TRBJ2-2, is as follows: DSGVTQTPKHLITATGQRVTLRCSPRSGDLSVYWYQQSLDQGLQFLIQYYNGEERAKGNILERFSAQQFPDLHSELNLSSLELGDSALYFCASTPGGDTNTGELFFGEGSRLTVL.

Comments on this clone: The sample carries other DNA sequences with the same CDR3. The chain links TRBV27 to TRBJ2-5; TRBD2 aligns across 10 bases. V lost 3 bases and J lost 4; bases outside the gene matches: 2. Germline V gene data show CDR1 as MNHEY and CDR2 as SMNVEV (reference sequence). CDR3 length: 14 amino acids. The CDR3 spells CASSFRLAGETQYF. DNA for the CDR3: TGTGCCAGCAGTTTTCGACTAGCGGGAGAGACCCAGTACTTC.

The rearrangement links TRBV5-6 to TRBJ2-1; TRBD1 matches at 8 bases. There are 15 residues in the CDR3. V shed 0 bases, J shed 6 bases, and the junction held 5 bases outside the gene matches. In germline, CDR1 is SGHDT, CDR2 YYEEEE. Here the CDR3 DNA reads TGTGCCAGCAGCTTGGTTGGGACAGGCATCAATGAGCAGTTCTTC. This encodes CASSLVGTGINEQFF.